This TCR beta chain was found in a study of T cell repertoires in cytomegalovirus infection. Study summary: Epitope selection comprised recently identified HLA-C-restricted CMV epitopes and well-studied HLA-B-restricted CMV epitopes. A matching HLA type, together with CMV infection, was signaled by public TCR beta signatures. Notes on the study in general: HLA-C-restricted CMV-specific TCR beta clonotypes prevailed in the ex vivo response. There were carriers of CMV plus the relevant HLA, and cumulative public TCR beta family frequency identified them.

As to this clonotype: Its target is not known.

TCRdb ran MiXCR on the reads and lists one entry per CDR3 protein. In the table there are just over 450,000 distinct CDR3 sequences, under 55% of which are singletons. The source material was cultured PBMCs, sampled from culture after CMV antigen stimulation. The receptor was derived from a human donor in good health (CMV status not recorded). Some clones in this sample may be carry-over from other donors' samples.

CDR3 sequence: CASSQDRVLSYEQYF. Here the CDR3 DNA reads TGTGCCAGCAGCCAAGACCGGGTCCTCTCCTACGAGCAGTACTTC. The J gene is TRBJ2-7, the V gene TRBV4-2; D remains unclear. This CDR3 has 15 residues. Trimming took off 0 bases at V and 0 bases at J, with 9 bases between the two ends. The germline V gene encodes CDR1 LGHNA and CDR2 YNFKEQ.